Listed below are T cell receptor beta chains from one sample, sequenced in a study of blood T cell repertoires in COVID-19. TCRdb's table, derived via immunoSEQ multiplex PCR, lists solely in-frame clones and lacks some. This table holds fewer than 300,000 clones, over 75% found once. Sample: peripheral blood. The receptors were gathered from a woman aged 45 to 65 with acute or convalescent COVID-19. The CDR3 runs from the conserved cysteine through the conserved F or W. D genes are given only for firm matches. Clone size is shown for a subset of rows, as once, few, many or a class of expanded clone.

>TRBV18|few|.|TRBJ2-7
TGTGCCAGCTCGACTCCGACAGACTACGAGCAGTACTTC
CASSTPTDYEQYF
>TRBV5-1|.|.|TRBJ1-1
TGCGCCAGCAGCTTAGCTTTGAACACTGAAGCTTTCTTT
CASSLALNTEAFF
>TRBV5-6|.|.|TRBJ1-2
TGTGCCAGCAGCCCGACAGTTAACTATGGCTACACCTTC
CASSPTVNYGYTF
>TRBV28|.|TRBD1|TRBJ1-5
TGTGCCAGCAGTTTTCATCCCTCCGGGGGGGACAGGGCAAGATTGTGGAAGAATCAGCCCCAGCATTTT
CASSFHPSGGDRARLWKNQPQHF
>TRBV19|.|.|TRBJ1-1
TGTGCCAGTACGGGGAGGGACACTGAAGCTTTCTTT
CASTGRDTEAFF
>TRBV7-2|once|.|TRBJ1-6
TGTGCCAGCAGCTTATTTGGACAGAATAATTCACCCCTCCACTTT
CASSLFGQNNSPLHF
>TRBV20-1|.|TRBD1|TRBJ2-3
TGCAGTGCCAGACAGGGGGATACGCAGTATTTT
CSARQGDTQYF
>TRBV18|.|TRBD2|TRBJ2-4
TGTGCCAGCTCACCAGGCCCTAGCGGGCGGAAACGACTAGCCAAAAACATTCAGTACTTC
CASSPGPSGRKRLAKNIQYF
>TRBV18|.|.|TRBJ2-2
TGTGCCAGCTCACCACCTGGGGCCAACACAAACACCGGGGAGCTGTTTTTT
CASSPPGANTNTGELFF
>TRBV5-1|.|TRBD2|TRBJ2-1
TGCGCCAGCAGCGTGACTAGCGGGACCTACAATGAGCAGTTCTTC
CASSVTSGTYNEQFF
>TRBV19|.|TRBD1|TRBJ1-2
TGTGCCAGTGGCGACAGGGCGACTAACTATGGCTACACCTTC
CASGDRATNYGYTF
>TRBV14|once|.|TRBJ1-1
TGTGCCAGCAGCCAAGACAGGGGAACTGAAGCTTTCTTT
CASSQDRGTEAFF
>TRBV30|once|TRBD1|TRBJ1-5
TGTGCCTGGAACCGGGACAGGGGATCGGCCCAGCATTTT
CAWNRDRGSAQHF
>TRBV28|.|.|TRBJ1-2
TGTGCCAGCAGTCCCCTCCAGCGTGCCTATGGCTACACCTTC
CASSPLQRAYGYTF
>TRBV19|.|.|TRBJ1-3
TGTGCCAGTAGTATCGGTTTCTCTGGAAACACCATATATTTT
CASSIGFSGNTIYF
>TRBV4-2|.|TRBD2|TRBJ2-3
TGTGCCAGCAGCCAAGGGATAGCGGGAGTAAGAGATACGCAGTATTTT
CASSQGIAGVRDTQYF
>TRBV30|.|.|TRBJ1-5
TGTGCCTGGAGTGACAGGTACAATCAGCCCCAGCATTTT
CAWSDRYNQPQHF
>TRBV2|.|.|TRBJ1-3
TGTGCCAGCATTGGACTTCTGAGCTCTGGAAACACCATATATTTT
CASIGLLSSGNTIYF
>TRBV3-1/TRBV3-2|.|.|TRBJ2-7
TGTGCCAGCGGGAGCCCGTTTTCCTACGAGCAGTACTTC
CASGSPFSYEQYF
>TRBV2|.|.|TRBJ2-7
TGTGCCAGCAGTCGATCAGGGGGGATTAACGAGCAGTACTTC
CASSRSGGINEQYF
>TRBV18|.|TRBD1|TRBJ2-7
TGTGCCAGCTCACCTGCGACAGGGTACCCCTACGAGCAGTACTTC
CASSPATGYPYEQYF
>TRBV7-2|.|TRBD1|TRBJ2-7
TGTGCCAGCAGCTTATCATCCGGGACAGGGGACGAGCAGTACTTC
CASSLSSGTGDEQYF
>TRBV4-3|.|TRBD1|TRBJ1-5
TGCGCCAGCAGCCAAGGTCTTGCGGGACAGGGGTTTCCGGCGAATCAGCCCCAGCATTTT
CASSQGLAGQGFPANQPQHF
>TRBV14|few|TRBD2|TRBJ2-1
TGTGCCAGCAGCCAAGATCCGCTAGCGGGAGTGAATGAGCAGTTCTTC
CASSQDPLAGVNEQFF
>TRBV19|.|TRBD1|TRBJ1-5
TGTGCCAGTAAAGCGACAGGGTTGGGCAATCAGCCCCAGCATTTT
CASKATGLGNQPQHF
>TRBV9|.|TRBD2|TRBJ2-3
TGTGCCAGCAGCGTGGGCCCTAGCGGGAGCGCAGATACGCAGTATTTT
CASSVGPSGSADTQYF
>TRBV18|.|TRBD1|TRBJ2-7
TGTGCCAGCTCACCAATCACAGGGGCCGAGCAGTACTTC
CASSPITGAEQYF
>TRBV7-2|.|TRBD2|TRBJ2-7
TGTGCCAGCAGCTTTCTAGCGGGAGCCTCCCCCTACGAGCAGTACTTC
CASSFLAGASPYEQYF
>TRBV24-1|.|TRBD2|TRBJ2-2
TGTGCCACCAGTGATTTAGGGCTAGCGGGGCTCACCGGGGAGCTGTTTTTT
CATSDLGLAGLTGELFF
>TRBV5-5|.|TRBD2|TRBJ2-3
TGTGCCAGCAAACTAGCGGGAGATGGGGGCGTGGATTTT
CASKLAGDGGVDF
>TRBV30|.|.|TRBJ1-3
TGTGCCTGGAGTGTACCAGGGACTGGAAACACCATATATTTT
CAWSVPGTGNTIYF
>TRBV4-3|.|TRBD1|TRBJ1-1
TGCGCCAGCAGCCAAGATTTCGCCAGGGGGGTTGAAGCTTTCTTT
CASSQDFARGVEAFF
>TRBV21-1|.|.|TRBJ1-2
TGTGCCAGCAGCAAAGGCGGGGTTGGCTACACCTTC
CASSKGGVGYTF
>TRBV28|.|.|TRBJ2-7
TGTGCCAGCATCGCTAGCGTCTCCTACGAGCAGTACTTC
CASIASVSYEQYF
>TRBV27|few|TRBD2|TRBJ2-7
TGTGCCAGCAGTTCCCTTAGCGGGACACGGTACGAGCAGTACTTC
CASSSLSGTRYEQYF
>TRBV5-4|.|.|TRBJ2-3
TGTGCCAGCAGCGCCTCGCCCCGGGGCACAGATACGCAGTATTTT
CASSASPRGTDTQYF
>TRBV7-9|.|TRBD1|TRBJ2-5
TGTGCCAGCAGCCGGGACAGCCTCAGGACCCAGTACTTC
CASSRDSLRTQYF
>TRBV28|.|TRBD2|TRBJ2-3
TGTGCCAGCAGTTTAGCGGGAGGGGGCACAGATACGCAGTATTTT
CASSLAGGGTDTQYF
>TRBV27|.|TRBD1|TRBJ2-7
TGTGCCAGCAGTTTATATGGTTCGACAGGGGGAGTCTGGGAGCAGTACTTC
CASSLYGSTGGVWEQYF
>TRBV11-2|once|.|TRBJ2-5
TGTGCCAGCAGCCCGAGCGTTGGGAGCGAGACCCAGTACTTC
CASSPSVGSETQYF
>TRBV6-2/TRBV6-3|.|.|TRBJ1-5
TGTGCCAGCAGTTACCCCTATACGGCGGACAATCAGCCCCAGCATTTT
CASSYPYTADNQPQHF
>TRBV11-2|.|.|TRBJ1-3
TGTGCCAGCAGCATCCAGATCAGCTCTGGAAACACCATATATTTT
CASSIQISSGNTIYF
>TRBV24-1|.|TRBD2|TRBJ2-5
TGTGCCACCAGTCCGGGACTAGCGGGACTCAGGGAGACCCAGTACTTC
CATSPGLAGLRETQYF
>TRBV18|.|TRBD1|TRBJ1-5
TGTGCCAGCTCACCACGAGGACAGGGACCTAGCAATCAGCCCCAGCATTTT
CASSPRGQGPSNQPQHF
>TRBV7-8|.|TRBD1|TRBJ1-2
TGTGCCAGCAGCCCCCGTTGGGCCGGGACAGGGGTCGATGGCTACACCTTC
CASSPRWAGTGVDGYTF
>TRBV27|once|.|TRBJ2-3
TGTGCCAGCAGTCCCTGGCTCGCCGATACGCAGTATTTT
CASSPWLADTQYF
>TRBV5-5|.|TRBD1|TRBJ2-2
TGTGCCAGCAGCCCCCCTGGGACAGGGATGGCCGGGGAGCTGTTTTTT
CASSPPGTGMAGELFF
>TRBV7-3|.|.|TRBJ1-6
TGTGCCAGCAGGAAGGAAGAGGGATCACCCCTCCACTTT
CASRKEEGSPLHF
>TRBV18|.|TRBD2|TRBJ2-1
TGTGCCAGCTCACCAATGACTAGCGGGAGCCCCTACAATGAGCAGTTCTTC
CASSPMTSGSPYNEQFF
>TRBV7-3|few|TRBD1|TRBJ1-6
TGTGCCAGCAGCCTGGGACAGCCACCCCTCCACTTT
CASSLGQPPLHF
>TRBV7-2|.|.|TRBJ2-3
TGTGGGGAGGGGGGGATCACAGATACGCAGTATTTT
CGEGGITDTQYF
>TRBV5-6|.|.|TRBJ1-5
TGTGCCAGCAGCTTGGCGGGGTGGTATAGCAATCAGCCCCAGCATTTT
CASSLAGWYSNQPQHF
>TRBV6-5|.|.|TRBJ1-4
TGTGCCAGCAGTTCCAGGGCGCGTTCTGAAAAACTGTTTTTT
CASSSRARSEKLFF
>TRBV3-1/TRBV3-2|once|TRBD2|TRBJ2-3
TGTGCCAGCAGCCAAGAACTAGCGGTTAGCACAGATACGCAGTATTTT
CASSQELAVSTDTQYF
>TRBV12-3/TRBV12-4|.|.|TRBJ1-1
TGTGCCAGCAGTTCGGGGATGAACACTGAAGCTTTCTTT
CASSSGMNTEAFF
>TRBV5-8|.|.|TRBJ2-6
TGTGCCAGCAATCTAATAGCCTCTGGGGCCAACGTCCTGACTTTC
CASNLIASGANVLTF
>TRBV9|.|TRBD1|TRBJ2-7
TGTGCCAGCAGCGTACGGACAGGGGGGTCCTACGAGCAGTACTTC
CASSVRTGGSYEQYF